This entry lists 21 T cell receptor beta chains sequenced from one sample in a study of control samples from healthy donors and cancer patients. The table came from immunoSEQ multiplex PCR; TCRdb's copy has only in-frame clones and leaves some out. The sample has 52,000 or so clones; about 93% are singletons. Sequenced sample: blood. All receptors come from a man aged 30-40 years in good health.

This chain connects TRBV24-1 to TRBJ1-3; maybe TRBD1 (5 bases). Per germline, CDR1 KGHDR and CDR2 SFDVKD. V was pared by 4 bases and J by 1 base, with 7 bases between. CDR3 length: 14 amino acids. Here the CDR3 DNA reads TGTGCCACCAGTGAAGCAGGGTCTGGAAACACCATATATTTT. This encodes CATSEAGSGNTIYF.

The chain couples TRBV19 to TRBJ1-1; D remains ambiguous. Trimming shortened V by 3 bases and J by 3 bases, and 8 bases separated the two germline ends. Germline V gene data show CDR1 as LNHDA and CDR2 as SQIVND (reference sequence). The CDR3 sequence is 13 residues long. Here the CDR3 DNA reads TGTGCCAGTAGTATGCAAAGATACACTGAAGCTTTCTTT. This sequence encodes CASSMQRYTEAFF.

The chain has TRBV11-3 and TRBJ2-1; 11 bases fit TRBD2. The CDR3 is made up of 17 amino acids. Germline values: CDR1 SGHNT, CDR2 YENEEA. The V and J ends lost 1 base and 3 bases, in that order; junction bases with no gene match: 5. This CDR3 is CASSLGTSGGHYNEQFF. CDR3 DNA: TGTGCCAGCAGCTTAGGTACTAGCGGGGGACACTACAATGAGCAGTTCTTC. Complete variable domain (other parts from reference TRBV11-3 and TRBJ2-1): EAGVVQSPRYKIIEKKQPVAFWCNPISGHNTLYWYLQNLGQGPELLIRYENEEAVDDSQLPKDRFSAERLKGVDSTLKIQPAELGDSAVYLCASSLGTSGGHYNEQFFGPGTRLTVL.

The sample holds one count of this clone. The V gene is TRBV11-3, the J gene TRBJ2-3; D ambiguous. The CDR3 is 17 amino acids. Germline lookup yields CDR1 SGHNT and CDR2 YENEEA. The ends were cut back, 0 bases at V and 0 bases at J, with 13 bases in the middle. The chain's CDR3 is CASSLDSYGASTDTQYF. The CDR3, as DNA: TGTGCCAGCAGCTTAGATAGTTACGGAGCTAGCACAGATACGCAGTATTTT.

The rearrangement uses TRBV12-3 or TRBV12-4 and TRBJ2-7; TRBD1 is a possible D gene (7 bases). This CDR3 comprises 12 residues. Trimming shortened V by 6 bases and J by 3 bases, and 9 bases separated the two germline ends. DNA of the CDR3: TGTGCCAGCAGGCAGGGGGGCTACGAGCAGTACTTC. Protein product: CASRQGGYEQYF.

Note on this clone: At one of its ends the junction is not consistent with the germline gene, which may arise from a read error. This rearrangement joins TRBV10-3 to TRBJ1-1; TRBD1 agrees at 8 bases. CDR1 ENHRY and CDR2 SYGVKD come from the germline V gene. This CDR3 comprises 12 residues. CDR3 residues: CALRGLNTEAFF. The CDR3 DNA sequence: TGTGCCCTCAGGGGGCTCAACACTGAAGCTTTCTTT.

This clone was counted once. For the CDR3, the DNA is TGTGCCAGCAGTTTAAGGAGGCTCGGTTCCGCCGTAGAGACCCAGTACTTC. Translation: CASSLRRLGSAVETQYF. The rearrangement joins TRBV27 to TRBJ2-5, with D possibly TRBD2 on 5 matching bases. Trimming took off 2 bases at V and 4 bases at J, with 20 bases between the two ends. Per the germline V gene, CDR1 is MNHEY and CDR2 is SMNVEV (reference sequence). This CDR3 is 17 amino acids long.

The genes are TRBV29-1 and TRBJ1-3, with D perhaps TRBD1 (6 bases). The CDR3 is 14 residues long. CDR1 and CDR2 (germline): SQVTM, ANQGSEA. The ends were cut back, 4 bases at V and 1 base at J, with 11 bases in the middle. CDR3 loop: CSVAEGGSGNTIYF. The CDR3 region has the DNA TGCAGCGTTGCCGAAGGGGGTTCTGGAAACACCATATATTTT.

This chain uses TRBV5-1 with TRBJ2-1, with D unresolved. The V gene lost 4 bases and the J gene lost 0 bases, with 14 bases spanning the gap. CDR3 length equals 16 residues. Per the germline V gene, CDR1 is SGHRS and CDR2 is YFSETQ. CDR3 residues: CASSPRAASSYNEQFF. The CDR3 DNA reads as TGCGCCAGCAGCCCCCGGGCGGCTAGCTCCTACAATGAGCAGTTCTTC. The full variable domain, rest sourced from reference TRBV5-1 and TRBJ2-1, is KAGVTQTPRYLIKTRGQQVTLSCSPISGHRSVSWYQQTPGQGLQFLFEYFSETQRNKGNFPGRFSGRQFSNSRSEMNVSTLELGDSALYLCASSPRAASSYNEQFFGPGTRLTVL.

CDR3 coding DNA: TGTGCCAGCAGCTTTGACAGGGACCACGAGCAGTACTTC. It translates to CASSFDRDHEQYF. This chain links TRBV11-3 with TRBJ2-7; 7 bases line up with TRBD1. J gave up 5 bases and V 3 bases, and 4 bases lay outside the gene matches. The CDR3 is made up of 13 amino acids. Germline lookup yields CDR1 SGHNT and CDR2 YENEEA.

The CDR3 region has the DNA TGTGCCAGTAGTACGCAGACCCCTAGCGGGAGGTGGGATGAGCAGTTCTTC. Its protein product is CASSTQTPSGRWDEQFF. The V and J genes are TRBV19 and TRBJ2-1, with TRBD2 matching 11 bases. Germline CDR1 and CDR2: LNHDA and SQIVND (reference sequence). Trimming at V came to 4 bases and at J to 8 bases, leaving 13 bases not matched to a gene. This CDR3 contains 17 residues.

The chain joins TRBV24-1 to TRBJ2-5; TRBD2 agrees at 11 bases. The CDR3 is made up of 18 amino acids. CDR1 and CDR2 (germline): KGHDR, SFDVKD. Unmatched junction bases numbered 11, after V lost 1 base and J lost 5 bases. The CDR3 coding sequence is TGTGCCACCAGTGATTTCTCGGGACTAGCGGATGAGGTTGAGACCCAGTACTTC. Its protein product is CATSDFSGLADEVETQYF.

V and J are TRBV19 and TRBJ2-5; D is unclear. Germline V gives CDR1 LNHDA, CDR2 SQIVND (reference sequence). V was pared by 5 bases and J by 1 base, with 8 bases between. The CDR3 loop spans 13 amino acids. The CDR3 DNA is TGTGCCAGTAGTCCGATTATCCAAGAGACCCAGTACTTC. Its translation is CASSPIIQETQYF.

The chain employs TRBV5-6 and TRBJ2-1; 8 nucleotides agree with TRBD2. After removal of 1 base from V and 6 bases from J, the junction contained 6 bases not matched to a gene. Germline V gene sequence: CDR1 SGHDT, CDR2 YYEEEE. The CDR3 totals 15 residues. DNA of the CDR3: TGTGCCAGCAGCTTGTTGCTAGCGGGCGCCAATGAGCAGTTCTTC. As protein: CASSLLLAGANEQFF. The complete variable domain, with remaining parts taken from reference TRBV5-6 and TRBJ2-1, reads DAGVTQSPTHLIKTRGQQVTLRCSPKSGHDTVSWYQQALGQGPQFIFQYYEEEERQRGNFPDRFSGHQFPNYSSELNVNALLLGDSALYLCASSLLLAGANEQFFGPGTRLTVL.

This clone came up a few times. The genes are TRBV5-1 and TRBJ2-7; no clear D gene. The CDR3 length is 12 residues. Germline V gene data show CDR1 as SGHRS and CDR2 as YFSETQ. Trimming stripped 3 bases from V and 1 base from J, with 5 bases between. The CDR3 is CASSSQSYEQYF. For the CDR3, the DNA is TGCGCCAGCAGCTCGCAATCCTACGAGCAGTACTTC.

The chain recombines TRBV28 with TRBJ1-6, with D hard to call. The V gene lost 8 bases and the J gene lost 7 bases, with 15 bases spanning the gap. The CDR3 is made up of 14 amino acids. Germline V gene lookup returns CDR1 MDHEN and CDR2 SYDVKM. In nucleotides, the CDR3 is TGTGCCAGCGGAGCCGGGTTAACCAATTCACCCCTCCACTTT. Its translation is CASGAGLTNSPLHF.

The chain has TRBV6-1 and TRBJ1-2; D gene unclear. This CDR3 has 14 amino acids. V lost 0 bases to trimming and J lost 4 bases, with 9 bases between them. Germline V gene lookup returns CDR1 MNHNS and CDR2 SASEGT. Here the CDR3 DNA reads TGTGCCAGCAGTGAAGCGAGGAGTGGCTATGGCTACACCTTC. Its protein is CASSEARSGYGYTF.

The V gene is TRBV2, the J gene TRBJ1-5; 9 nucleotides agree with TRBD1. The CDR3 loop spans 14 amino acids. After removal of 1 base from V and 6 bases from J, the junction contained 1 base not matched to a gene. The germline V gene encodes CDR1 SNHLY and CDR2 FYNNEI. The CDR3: CASSEGTGAQPQHF. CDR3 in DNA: TGTGCCAGCAGTGAAGGGACAGGGGCTCAGCCCCAGCATTTT.

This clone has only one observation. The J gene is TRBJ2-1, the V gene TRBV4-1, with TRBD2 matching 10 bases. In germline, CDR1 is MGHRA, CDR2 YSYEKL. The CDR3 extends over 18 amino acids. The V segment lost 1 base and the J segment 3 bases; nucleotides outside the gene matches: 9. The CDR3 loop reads CASSQAPPPSGSYNEQFF. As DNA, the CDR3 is TGCGCCAGCAGCCAAGCCCCGCCCCCTAGCGGGAGCTACAATGAGCAGTTCTTC.

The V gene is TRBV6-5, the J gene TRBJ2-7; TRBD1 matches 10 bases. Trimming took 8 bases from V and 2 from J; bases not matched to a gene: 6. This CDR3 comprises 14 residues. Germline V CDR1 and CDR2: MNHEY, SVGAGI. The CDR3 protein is CASGLGTGAYEQYF. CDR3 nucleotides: TGTGCCAGCGGCCTGGGGACAGGGGCCTACGAGCAGTACTTC.

CDR3 in amino acids: CASSLEAGDSYEQYF. CDR3 DNA: TGCGCCAGCAGCTTGGAGGCGGGGGACTCCTACGAGCAGTACTTC. The V call is TRBV5-1, the J call TRBJ2-7; 7 nucleotides align to TRBD2. This CDR3 spans 15 amino acids. Germline V gene sequence: CDR1 SGHRS, CDR2 YFSETQ. Trimming removed 0 bases from V and 0 bases from J; junction bases left unmatched: 3.